This is a list of T cell receptor beta chains from one sample in a study of cytomegalovirus exposure and HLA in healthy donors. Data came from immunoSEQ multiplex PCR; TCRdb stores just in-frame clones and leaves some out. The sample shows 150,000 or so clones, about 87% of them seen only once. The sequencing input was PBMCs. The source of these receptors is a woman aged 30 to 39 in good health and CMV-seropositive. Each CDR3 is given with its conserved first and last residue. Each record gives: clone size, V gene, D gene, CDR3 length, J gene, CDR3 protein, CDR3 DNA. The D gene is left open where the match is weak. Clone sizes are given selectively: once, few, many, or a class where the clone is expanded.

abundance: .; v_gene: TRBV11-2; d_gene: TRBD2; len: 16; j_gene: TRBJ2-3; CDR3aa: CASSPRGGRFTDTQYF; CDR3nt: TGTGCCAGCAGTCCGCGGGGGGGCAGATTCACAGATACGCAGTATTTT
abundance: once; v_gene: TRBV10-2; d_gene: .; len: 14; j_gene: TRBJ1-5; CDR3aa: CASSEFGGNQPQHF; CDR3nt: TGCGCCAGCTCCGAGTTCGGGGGGAATCAGCCCCAGCATTTT
abundance: .; v_gene: TRBV4-1; d_gene: TRBD1; len: 14; j_gene: TRBJ2-7; CDR3aa: CASSLDRGNGEQYF; CDR3nt: TGCGCCAGCAGCCTAGACAGGGGAAACGGCGAGCAGTACTTC
abundance: .; v_gene: TRBV5-1; d_gene: TRBD1; len: 16; j_gene: TRBJ2-3; CDR3aa: CASSIETGVGGDTQYF; CDR3nt: TGCGCCAGCAGCATAGAGACAGGGGTTGGTGGCGATACGCAGTATTTT
abundance: .; v_gene: TRBV25-1; d_gene: TRBD2; len: 16; j_gene: TRBJ2-1; CDR3aa: CASSDSSGALVNEQFF; CDR3nt: TGTGCCAGCAGTGACTCTAGCGGAGCCCTTGTGAATGAGCAGTTCTTC
abundance: .; v_gene: TRBV10-3; d_gene: .; len: 15; j_gene: TRBJ1-1; CDR3aa: CAISESIVGGTEAFF; CDR3nt: TGTGCCATCAGTGAGTCGATTGTGGGGGGCACTGAAGCTTTCTTT
abundance: many; v_gene: TRBV9; d_gene: .; len: 14; j_gene: TRBJ2-5; CDR3aa: CASSRAGFSETQYF; CDR3nt: TGTGCCAGCAGCCGCGCCGGTTTCTCGGAGACCCAGTACTTC
abundance: .; v_gene: TRBV5-6; d_gene: TRBD1; len: 14; j_gene: TRBJ2-6; CDR3aa: CASSYGQGANVLTF; CDR3nt: TGTGCCAGCAGCTACGGACAGGGCGCCAACGTCCTGACTTTC
abundance: .; v_gene: TRBV5-4; d_gene: TRBD2; len: 13; j_gene: TRBJ2-7; CDR3aa: CASSPERGGEQYF; CDR3nt: TGTGCCAGCAGCCCGGAACGCGGGGGAGAGCAGTACTTC
abundance: .; v_gene: TRBV5-5; d_gene: .; len: 14; j_gene: TRBJ2-5; CDR3aa: CASSLVGGPETQYF; CDR3nt: TGTGCCAGCAGCTTGGTGGGGGGGCCAGAGACCCAGTACTTC
abundance: .; v_gene: TRBV7-9; d_gene: TRBD1; len: 13; j_gene: TRBJ1-2; CDR3aa: CASSADRADGYTF; CDR3nt: TGTGCCAGCAGCGCAGACAGGGCAGACGGCTACACCTTC
abundance: .; v_gene: TRBV11-3; d_gene: .; len: 13; j_gene: TRBJ2-5; CDR3aa: CASSLVAGETQYF; CDR3nt: TGTGCCAGCAGCTTAGTGGCCGGGGAGACCCAGTACTTC
abundance: .; v_gene: TRBV29-1; d_gene: TRBD2; len: 16; j_gene: TRBJ2-5; CDR3aa: CSVVAGAGLLQETQYF; CDR3nt: TGCAGCGTCGTAGCGGGAGCGGGGCTACTCCAAGAGACCCAGTACTTC
abundance: .; v_gene: TRBV10-2; d_gene: TRBD2; len: 14; j_gene: TRBJ2-7; CDR3aa: CASSDHGRAHEQYF; CDR3nt: TGCGCCAGCAGTGATCACGGGAGGGCCCACGAGCAGTACTTC
abundance: once; v_gene: TRBV2; d_gene: .; len: 16; j_gene: TRBJ2-1; CDR3aa: CASSELGRGTYNEQFF; CDR3nt: TGTGCCAGCAGTGAGCTCGGGCGGGGCACCTACAATGAGCAGTTCTTC
abundance: .; v_gene: TRBV28; d_gene: .; len: 15; j_gene: TRBJ1-4; CDR3aa: CASSPTGSTNEKLFF; CDR3nt: TGTGCCAGCAGTCCTACAGGGTCAACTAATGAAAAACTGTTTTTT
abundance: .; v_gene: TRBV2; d_gene: TRBD1; len: 13; j_gene: TRBJ1-3; CDR3aa: CATNRGAGNTIYF; CDR3nt: TGTGCCACCAACAGGGGCGCAGGAAACACCATATATTTT